The clone carrying this T cell receptor beta chain has ten or more counts. Its specificity is unknown. This specimen comes from a study of metastatic and nonmetastatic thyroid tumors. Study context: Comparison of repertoires was carried out across blood and tumor or nodule tissue from malignant and benign thyroid patients. Study-wide results and caveats: Reportedly, malignant thyroid tumors had significantly higher TCR beta diversity than benign nodules, in blood and tumor.

The CDR3 extends over 15 amino acids. Germline assignment: CDR1 SGDLS and CDR2 YYNGEE. V was clipped by 0 bases and J by 7 bases, with 16 bases between them. Original processing methods: Building a distant-metastasis classifier for papillary thyroid cancer drew on CDR3 differences across clinicopathological groups. TCRdb used MiXCR to call clones anew from the PCR reads. The authors' filters were not applied to this entry. The sample gives some 41,000 clones, about 13% of which show up once; more than 8% is in the top ten. All patients were treatment-naive before thyroid surgery. This TCR derives from a female donor with papillary thyroid cancer or a benign thyroid nodule (not recorded which). Some clones in this sample may be carry-over from other donors' samples. Sample: blood. The gene calls are TRBV9 and TRBJ1-2; a weak D match, TRBD1 (6 bases). The DNA for the CDR3 is TGTGCCAGCAGCGTAGCAGGGGATTTCGACGGTGGCTACACCTTC. Residues: CASSVAGDFDGGYTF.